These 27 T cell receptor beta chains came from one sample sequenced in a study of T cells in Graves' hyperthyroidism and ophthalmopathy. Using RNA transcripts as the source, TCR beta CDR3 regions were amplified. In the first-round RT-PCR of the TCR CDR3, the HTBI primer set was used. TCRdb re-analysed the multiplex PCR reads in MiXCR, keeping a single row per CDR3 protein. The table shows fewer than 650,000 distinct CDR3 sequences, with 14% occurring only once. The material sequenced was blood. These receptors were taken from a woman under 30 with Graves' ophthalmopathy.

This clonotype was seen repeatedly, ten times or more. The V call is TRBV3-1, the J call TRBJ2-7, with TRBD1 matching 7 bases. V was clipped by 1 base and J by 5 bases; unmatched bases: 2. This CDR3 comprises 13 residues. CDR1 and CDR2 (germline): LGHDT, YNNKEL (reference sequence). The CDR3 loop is CASSQVTGDEQYF. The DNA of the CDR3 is TGTGCCAGCAGCCAAGTTACAGGGGACGAGCAGTACTTC.

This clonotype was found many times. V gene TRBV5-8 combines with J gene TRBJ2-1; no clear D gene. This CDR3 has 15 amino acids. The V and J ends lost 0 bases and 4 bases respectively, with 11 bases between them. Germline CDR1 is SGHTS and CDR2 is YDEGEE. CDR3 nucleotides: TGTGCCAGCAGCTTGGAATGGGAAAGATACAATGAGCAGTTCTTC. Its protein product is CASSLEWERYNEQFF.

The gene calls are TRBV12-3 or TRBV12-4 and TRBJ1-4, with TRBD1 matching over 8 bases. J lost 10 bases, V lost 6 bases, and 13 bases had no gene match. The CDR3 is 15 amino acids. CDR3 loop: CASRPGQGGNGKLFF. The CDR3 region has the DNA TGTGCCAGCAGGCCCGGACAGGGAGGGAACGGAAAACTGTTTTTT.

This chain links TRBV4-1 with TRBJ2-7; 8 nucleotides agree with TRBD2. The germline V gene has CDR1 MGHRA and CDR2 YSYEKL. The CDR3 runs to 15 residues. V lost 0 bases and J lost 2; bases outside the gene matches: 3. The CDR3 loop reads CASSQETSATYEQYF. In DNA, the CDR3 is TGCGCCAGCAGCCAAGAGACTAGCGCGACCTACGAGCAGTACTTC.

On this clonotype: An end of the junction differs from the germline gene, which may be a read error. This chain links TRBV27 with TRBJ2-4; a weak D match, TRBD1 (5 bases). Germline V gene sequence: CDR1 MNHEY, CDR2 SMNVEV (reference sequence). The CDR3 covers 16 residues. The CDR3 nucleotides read TGTGACAGCAGTTTAACCCCAAGGGGAACTGAAAACATTCAGTACTTC. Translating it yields CDSSLTPRGTENIQYF.

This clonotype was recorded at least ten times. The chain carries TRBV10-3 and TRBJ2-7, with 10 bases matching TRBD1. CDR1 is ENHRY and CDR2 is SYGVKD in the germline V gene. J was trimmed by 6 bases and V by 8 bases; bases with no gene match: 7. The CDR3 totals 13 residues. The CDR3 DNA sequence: TGTGCCATCGTCGGACAGGGGGAAAGCGAGCAGTACTTC. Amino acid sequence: CAIVGQGESEQYF.

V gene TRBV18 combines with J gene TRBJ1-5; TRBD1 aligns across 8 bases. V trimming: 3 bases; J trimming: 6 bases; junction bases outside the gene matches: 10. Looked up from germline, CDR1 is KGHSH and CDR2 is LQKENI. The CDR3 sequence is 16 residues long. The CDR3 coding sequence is TGTGCCAGCTCACCTCGCACCGGGACAGGTATTCAGCCCCAGCATTTT. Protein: CASSPRTGTGIQPQHF.

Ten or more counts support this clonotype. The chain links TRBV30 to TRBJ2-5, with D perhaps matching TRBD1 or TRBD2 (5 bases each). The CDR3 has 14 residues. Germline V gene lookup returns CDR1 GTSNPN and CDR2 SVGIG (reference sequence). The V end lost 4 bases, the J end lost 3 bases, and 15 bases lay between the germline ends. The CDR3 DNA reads TGTGCCTGGACCCCTAGTGGGACCGAAGAGACCCAGTACTTC. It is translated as CAWTPSGTEETQYF.

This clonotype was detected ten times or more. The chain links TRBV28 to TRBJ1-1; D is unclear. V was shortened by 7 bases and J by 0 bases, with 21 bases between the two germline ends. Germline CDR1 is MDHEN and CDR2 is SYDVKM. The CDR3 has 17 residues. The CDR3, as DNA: TGTGCCAGCACGACTTCGGACGGAGCCTTTATGAACACTGAAGCTTTCTTT. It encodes CASTTSDGAFMNTEAFF.

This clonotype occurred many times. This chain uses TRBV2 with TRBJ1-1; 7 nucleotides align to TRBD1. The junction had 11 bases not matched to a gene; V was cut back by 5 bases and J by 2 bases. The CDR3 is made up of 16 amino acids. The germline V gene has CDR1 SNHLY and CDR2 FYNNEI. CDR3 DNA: TGTGCCAGCAGTCCGTCATCTTACAGGGGAAACACTGAAGCTTTCTTT. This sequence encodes CASSPSSYRGNTEAFF.

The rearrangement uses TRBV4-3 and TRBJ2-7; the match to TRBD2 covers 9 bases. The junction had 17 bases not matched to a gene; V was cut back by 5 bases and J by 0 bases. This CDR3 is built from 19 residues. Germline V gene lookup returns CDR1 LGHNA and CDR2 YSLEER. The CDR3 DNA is TGCGCCAGCAGCTCAGACGCGGGGCAAAGCGGGGGGAGCTCCTACGAGCAGTACTTC. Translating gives CASSSDAGQSGGSSYEQYF.

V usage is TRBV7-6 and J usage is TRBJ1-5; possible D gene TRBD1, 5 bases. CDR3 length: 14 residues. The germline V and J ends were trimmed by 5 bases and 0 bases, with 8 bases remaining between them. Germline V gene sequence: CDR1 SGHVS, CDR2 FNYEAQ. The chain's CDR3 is CASSRGVSNQPQHF. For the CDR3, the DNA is TGTGCCAGCAGCCGAGGGGTTAGCAATCAGCCCCAGCATTTT.

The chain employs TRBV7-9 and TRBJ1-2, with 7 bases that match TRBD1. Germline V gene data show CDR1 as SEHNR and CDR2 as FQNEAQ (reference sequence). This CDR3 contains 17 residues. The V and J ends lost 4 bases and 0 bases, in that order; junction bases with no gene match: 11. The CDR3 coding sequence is TGTGCCAGCAGCTCGACAGGGAATGAGGAAGCTAACTATGGCTACACCTTC. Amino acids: CASSSTGNEEANYGYTF.

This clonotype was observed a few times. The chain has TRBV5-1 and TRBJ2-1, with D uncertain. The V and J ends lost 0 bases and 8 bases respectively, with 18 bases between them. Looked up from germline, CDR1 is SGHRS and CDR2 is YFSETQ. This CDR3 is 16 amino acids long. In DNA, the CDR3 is TGCGCCAGCAGCTTGGGTAATGGGGTGTTGTCGGATGAGCAGTTCTTC. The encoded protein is CASSLGNGVLSDEQFF.

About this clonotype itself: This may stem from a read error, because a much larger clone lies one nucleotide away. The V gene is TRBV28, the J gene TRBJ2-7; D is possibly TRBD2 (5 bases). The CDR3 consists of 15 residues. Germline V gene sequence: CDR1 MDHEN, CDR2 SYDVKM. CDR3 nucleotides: TGTGCCAGCAGTTTTGGGCTAGGACTTTACTACGAGCAGTGCTTC. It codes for CASSFGLGLYYEQCF.

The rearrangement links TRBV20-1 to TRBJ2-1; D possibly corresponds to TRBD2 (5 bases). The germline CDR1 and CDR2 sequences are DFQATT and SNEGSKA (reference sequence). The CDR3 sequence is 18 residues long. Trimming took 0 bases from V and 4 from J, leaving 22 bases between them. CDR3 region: CSARDKRLVGAPYNEQFF. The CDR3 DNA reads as TGCAGTGCTAGAGATAAGCGTCTAGTGGGAGCGCCTTACAATGAGCAGTTCTTC.

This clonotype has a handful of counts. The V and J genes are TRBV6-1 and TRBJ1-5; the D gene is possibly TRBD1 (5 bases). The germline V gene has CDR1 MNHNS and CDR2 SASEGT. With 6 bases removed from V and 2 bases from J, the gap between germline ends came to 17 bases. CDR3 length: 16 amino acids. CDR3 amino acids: CASSRTGGLRNQPQHF. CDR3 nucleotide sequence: TGTGCCAGCAGCCGAACGGGGGGATTACGCAATCAGCCCCAGCATTTT.

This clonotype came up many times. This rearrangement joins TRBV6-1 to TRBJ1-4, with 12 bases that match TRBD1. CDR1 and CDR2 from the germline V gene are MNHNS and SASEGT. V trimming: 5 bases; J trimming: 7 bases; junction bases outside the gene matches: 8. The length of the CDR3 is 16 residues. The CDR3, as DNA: TGTGCCAGCAGTTCTTGGGACAGGGGGCGTGTTGAAAAACTGTTTTTT. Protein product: CASSSWDRGRVEKLFF.

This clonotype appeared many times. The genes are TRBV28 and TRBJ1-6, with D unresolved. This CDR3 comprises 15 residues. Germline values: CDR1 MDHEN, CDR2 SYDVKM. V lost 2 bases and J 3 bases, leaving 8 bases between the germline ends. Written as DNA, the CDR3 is TGTGCCAGCAGTTTAAGGCGGCTCTATAATTCACCCCTCCACTTT. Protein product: CASSLRRLYNSPLHF.

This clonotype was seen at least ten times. CDR3: CASSLQIGGFDEQYF. The CDR3 bases are TGTGCCAGCAGTCTCCAGATAGGGGGTTTTGACGAGCAGTACTTC. The chain joins TRBV7-9 to TRBJ2-7, with TRBD1 as a possible D gene (6 bases). Germline values: CDR1 SEHNR, CDR2 FQNEAQ (reference sequence). The CDR3 consists of 15 residues. V was shortened by 6 bases and J by 5 bases, with 20 bases between the two germline ends.

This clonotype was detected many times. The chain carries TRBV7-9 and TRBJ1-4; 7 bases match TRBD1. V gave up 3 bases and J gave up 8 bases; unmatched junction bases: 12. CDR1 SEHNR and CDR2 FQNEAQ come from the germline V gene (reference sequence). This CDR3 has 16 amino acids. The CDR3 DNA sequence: TGTGCCAGCAGCTTGCCCCGGGACAGCGGAGAGGAAAAACTGTTTTTT. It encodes CASSLPRDSGEEKLFF.

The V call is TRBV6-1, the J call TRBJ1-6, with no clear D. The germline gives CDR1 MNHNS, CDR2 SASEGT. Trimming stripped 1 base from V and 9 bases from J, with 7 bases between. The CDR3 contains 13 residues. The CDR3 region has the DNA TGTGCCAGCAGTGAAGAATGGAGTTCACCCCTCCACTTT. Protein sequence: CASSEEWSSPLHF.

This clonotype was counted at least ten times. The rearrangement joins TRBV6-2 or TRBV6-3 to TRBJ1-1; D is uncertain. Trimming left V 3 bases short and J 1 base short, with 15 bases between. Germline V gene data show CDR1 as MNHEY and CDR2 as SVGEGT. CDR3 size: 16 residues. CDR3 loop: CASSYNPVDANTEAFF. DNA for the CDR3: TGTGCCAGCAGTTATAACCCAGTAGATGCGAACACTGAAGCTTTCTTT.

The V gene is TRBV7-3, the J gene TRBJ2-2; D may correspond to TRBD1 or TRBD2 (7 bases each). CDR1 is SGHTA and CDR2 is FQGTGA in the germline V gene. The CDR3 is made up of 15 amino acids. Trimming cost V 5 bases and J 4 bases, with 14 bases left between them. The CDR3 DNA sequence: TGTGCCAGCAGCCGGGCAGGGGGGGGCACCGGGGAGCTGTTTTTT. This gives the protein CASSRAGGGTGELFF.

CDR3 in amino acids: CASSRDRPSSETQYF. CDR3 in DNA: TGTGCCAGCAGCAGAGATCGGCCTAGCAGTGAGACCCAGTACTTC. The chain recombines TRBV7-2 with TRBJ2-5; possibly TRBD2 for D (5 bases). CDR1 is SGHTA and CDR2 is FQGNSA in the germline V gene. Trimming removed 5 bases at V and 5 bases at J, with 18 bases between. CDR3 length equals 15 residues.

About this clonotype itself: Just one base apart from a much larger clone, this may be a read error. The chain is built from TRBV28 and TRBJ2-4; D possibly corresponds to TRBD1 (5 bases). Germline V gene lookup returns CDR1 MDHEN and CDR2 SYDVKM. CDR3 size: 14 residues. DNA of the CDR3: TGTGCCAGCAGGCTCAGGGTTACCAAAACCATTCAGTACTTC. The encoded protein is CASRLRVTKTIQYF.

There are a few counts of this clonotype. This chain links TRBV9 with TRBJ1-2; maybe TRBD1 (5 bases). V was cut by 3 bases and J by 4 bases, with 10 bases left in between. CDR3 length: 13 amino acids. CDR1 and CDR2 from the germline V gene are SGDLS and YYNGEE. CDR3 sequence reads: CASSGGRPYGYTF. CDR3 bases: TGTGCCAGCAGCGGGGGCAGACCCTATGGCTACACCTTC.